This T cell receptor beta chain was recorded in a study of sequential checkpoint blockade in melanoma. The wider study: Arm A got nivolumab then ipilimumab; arm B the reverse, 1:1. After both sequences, patients received maintenance nivolumab.

The table came from immunoSEQ multiplex PCR; TCRdb's copy has only in-frame clones and leaves some out. The table records 15,000 to 25,000 clones, 82% of them present only once. The CDR3 is 15 amino acids. V trimming: 5 bases; J trimming: 4 bases; junction bases outside the gene matches: 9. Germline assignment: CDR1 SEHNR and CDR2 FQNEAQ (reference sequence). The count of this clone is one. Described treatment: randomized to nivolumab then ipilimumab (arm A) or the reverse (arm B). From thawed PBMCs, live CD3+CD8+ cells negative for CD19 and CD56 were sorted. Sequenced here: CD8+ T cells sorted from blood (inferred from file names), sampled from a patient given nivolumab and ipilimumab in sequence. The chain combines TRBV7-9 with TRBJ1-2; TRBD1 aligns across 8 bases. This receptor was taken from a human donor with melanoma. CDR3 sequence (DNA): TGTGCCAGCAGCCCCGGGACAGGTCCCCTCTATGGCTACACCTTC. It encodes CASSPGTGPLYGYTF.